These T cell receptor beta chains were read from a single sample in a study of cytomegalovirus exposure and HLA in healthy donors. Some clones are missing from TCRdb's copy, which holds only in-frame ones; the method was immunoSEQ multiplex PCR. The table has under 200,000 clones, 86% seen once. Sequenced input: PBMCs. The receptor source for this set is a woman in her twenties or thirties in good health and CMV-seronegative. CDR3s include the opening cysteine and the closing phenylalanine or tryptophan. The D gene is left open where the match is weak. Not all rows give a size; the values are once, few, many and, for expanded clones, a class.

J gene: TRBJ1-4; V gene: TRBV2; D gene: .; CDR3 length: 14; clone size: .; CDR3 DNA: TGTGCCAGCAGTGAACGGGAGGGCGATGCAAAACTGTTTTTT; CDR3 protein: CASSEREGDAKLFF
J gene: TRBJ2-1; V gene: TRBV5-4; D gene: .; CDR3 length: 14; clone size: .; CDR3 DNA: TGTGCCAGCAGCTTGGGGGGGACTCCGGGAGTGGAGTTCTTC; CDR3 protein: CASSLGGTPGVEFF
J gene: TRBJ2-6; V gene: TRBV11-2; D gene: TRBD1; CDR3 length: 18; clone size: .; CDR3 DNA: TGTGCCAGCAGCAAAACCGGGACAGGGAAATCTGGGGCCAACGTCCTGACTTTC; CDR3 protein: CASSKTGTGKSGANVLTF
J gene: TRBJ2-3; V gene: TRBV7-3; D gene: TRBD1; CDR3 length: 15; clone size: .; CDR3 DNA: TGTGCCAGCAGCCCGGGACAGGGCCTTGCAGATACGCAGTATTTT; CDR3 protein: CASSPGQGLADTQYF
J gene: TRBJ2-3; V gene: TRBV5-5; D gene: TRBD2; CDR3 length: 15; clone size: .; CDR3 DNA: TGTGCCAGCAGCTTGGGCGGGGGGCCCACAGATACGCAGTATTTT; CDR3 protein: CASSLGGGPTDTQYF
J gene: TRBJ1-1; V gene: TRBV29-1; D gene: .; CDR3 length: 13; clone size: .; CDR3 DNA: TGCAGCGTTGAAGCAGGAGGAAACACTGAAGCTTTCTTT; CDR3 protein: CSVEAGGNTEAFF
J gene: TRBJ2-7; V gene: TRBV4-1; D gene: .; CDR3 length: 15; clone size: .; CDR3 DNA: TGCGCCAGCAGCCAAGATTCCTCGCGGATCTACGAGCAGTACTTC; CDR3 protein: CASSQDSSRIYEQYF
J gene: TRBJ1-2; V gene: TRBV5-6; D gene: TRBD1; CDR3 length: 14; clone size: .; CDR3 DNA: TGTGCCAGCAGCCTGGGACAGGGGTTCTATGGCTACACCTTC; CDR3 protein: CASSLGQGFYGYTF
J gene: TRBJ2-7; V gene: TRBV27; D gene: .; CDR3 length: 15; clone size: .; CDR3 DNA: TGTGCCAGCAGTCTAAACCTCGACAGCTCCTACGAGCAGTACTTC; CDR3 protein: CASSLNLDSSYEQYF
J gene: TRBJ1-6; V gene: TRBV4-1; D gene: TRBD1; CDR3 length: 14; clone size: .; CDR3 DNA: TGCGCCAGCAGCCAAGGGACAGGGAGTTCACCCCTCCACTTT; CDR3 protein: CASSQGTGSSPLHF
J gene: TRBJ2-3; V gene: TRBV7-2; D gene: TRBD2; CDR3 length: 13; clone size: .; CDR3 DNA: TGTGCCAGCAGGCGGGGGGCCTCGTATACGCAGTATTTT; CDR3 protein: CASRRGASYTQYF
J gene: TRBJ2-5; V gene: TRBV7-8; D gene: TRBD2; CDR3 length: 15; clone size: .; CDR3 DNA: TGTGCCAGCGGGCCCTTAGCGGGAGCGGAAGAGACCCAGTACTTC; CDR3 protein: CASGPLAGAEETQYF
J gene: TRBJ2-2; V gene: TRBV5-4; D gene: TRBD2; CDR3 length: 17; clone size: .; CDR3 DNA: TGTGCCAGCAGCTCAGTAGCGGGGGGAAACACCGTCGGGGAGCTGTTTTTT; CDR3 protein: CASSSVAGGNTVGELFF
J gene: TRBJ1-2; V gene: TRBV7-9; D gene: .; CDR3 length: 14; clone size: .; CDR3 DNA: TGTGCCAGCAGCTTAGGGTCAGCTAACTATGGCTACACCTTC; CDR3 protein: CASSLGSANYGYTF
J gene: TRBJ2-3; V gene: TRBV6-6; D gene: .; CDR3 length: 14; clone size: .; CDR3 DNA: TGTGCCAGCAGTTACTTGCGGGGCACAGATACGCAGTATTTT; CDR3 protein: CASSYLRGTDTQYF
J gene: TRBJ2-7; V gene: TRBV11-2; D gene: TRBD2; CDR3 length: 16; clone size: .; CDR3 DNA: TGTGCCAGCAGCTTAAGCAGGCTAGCGGACATCTACGAGCAGTACTTC; CDR3 protein: CASSLSRLADIYEQYF
J gene: TRBJ2-7; V gene: TRBV28; D gene: .; CDR3 length: 13; clone size: .; CDR3 DNA: TGTGCCAGCACCCCCCCCCAATTCTACGAGCAGTACTTC; CDR3 protein: CASTPPQFYEQYF
J gene: TRBJ2-1; V gene: TRBV7-2; D gene: .; CDR3 length: 14; clone size: .; CDR3 DNA: TGTGCCAGCAGCTTAGCCGGGAACTACAATGAGCAGTTCTTC; CDR3 protein: CASSLAGNYNEQFF
J gene: TRBJ2-1; V gene: TRBV4-2; D gene: .; CDR3 length: 14; clone size: .; CDR3 DNA: TGTGCCAGCAGCCAAGATTATTACGGGAATGAGCAGTTCTTC; CDR3 protein: CASSQDYYGNEQFF
J gene: TRBJ2-2; V gene: TRBV14; D gene: TRBD2; CDR3 length: 14; clone size: .; CDR3 DNA: TGTGCCAGCAGCTCGGGACTAGGGGTCGGGGAGCTGTTTTTT; CDR3 protein: CASSSGLGVGELFF
J gene: TRBJ2-1; V gene: TRBV6-5; D gene: .; CDR3 length: 13; clone size: .; CDR3 DNA: TGTGCCAGCAGTATCGGACTCTCCAATGAGCAGTTCTTC; CDR3 protein: CASSIGLSNEQFF
J gene: TRBJ2-7; V gene: TRBV18; D gene: TRBD1; CDR3 length: 15; clone size: once; CDR3 DNA: TGTGCCAGCTCACCTACCGGGACAGGGGACTACGAGCAGTACTTC; CDR3 protein: CASSPTGTGDYEQYF
J gene: TRBJ2-5; V gene: TRBV30; D gene: TRBD1; CDR3 length: 15; clone size: once; CDR3 DNA: TGTGCCTGGAACTCCCAGACAGGGGGAGGCGAGACCCAGTACTTC; CDR3 protein: CAWNSQTGGGETQYF